This T cell receptor (beta chain) was recovered during a study of technical replicates of blood from a few donors. The J segment lost 10 bases and the V segment lost 8 bases, leaving 14 bases of the junction unmatched. The CDR3 covers 16 residues. Per the germline V gene, CDR1 is MDHEN and CDR2 is SYDVKM. Clones were read by immunoSEQ multiplex PCR, and TCRdb kept only the in-frame ones, dropping some. The repertoire has 85,000 to 100,000 clones, 85% to 95% of them found once; the top ten carry roughly 0.25%. The TCR originated in a human donor in good health. This chain uses TRBV28 with TRBJ1-6; 10 nucleotides match TRBD1. The sample taken for sequencing was T cells isolated from PBMCs. The CDR3 DNA reads TGTGCCAGCGGTCTCACGAGACAGGGGGCACGGTCACCCCTCCACTTT. Residues: CASGLTRQGARSPLHF.